This T cell receptor (beta chain) was retrieved from a study of blood T cell repertoires in COVID-19. Looking at the study overall: Sites across the United States, Italy and Spain contributed samples from acute and convalescent COVID-19. In each case, the material was cDNA or gDNA derived from T cells, B-cell-depleted T cells, or PBMCs.

Method: immunoSEQ multiplex PCR; TCRdb's copy keeps in-frame clones and lacks some. The sample contains a few hundred thousand clones, around 80% of which appear only once. The germline V gene encodes CDR1 LNHDA and CDR2 SQIVND (reference sequence). V shed 2 bases, J shed 6 bases, and the junction held 4 bases outside the gene matches. This CDR3 is 14 amino acids long. The sequenced sample was peripheral blood. This TCR derives from a man aged 35-49 years who had recovered from COVID-19. The gene calls are TRBV19 and TRBJ2-7; 10 bases map to TRBD2. This chain's CDR3 is CASSIQREGGEQYF. As DNA, the CDR3 is TGTGCCAGTAGTATACAGCGGGAGGGCGGCGAGCAGTACTTC. Together with reference TRBV19 and TRBJ2-7, the CDR3 gives the full variable domain: DGGITQSPKYLFRKEGQNVTLSCEQNLNHDAMYWYRQDPGQGLRLIYYSQIVNDFQKGDIAEGYSVSREKKESFPLTVTSAQKNPTAFYLCASSIQREGGEQYFGPGTRLTVT.